The 12 T cell receptor beta chains listed next were all sequenced from one sample in a study of shared clonotypes between healthy human individuals. Profiled with immunoSEQ multiplex PCR; TCRdb holds only in-frame clones, not every one. The repertoire includes approximately 2.3 million clones, 85% to 95% of them detected once, and 0.39% sits in the top ten. Sequenced material: naive CD4+ T cells from PBMCs. The subset here: CD45RA+ positively selected. Every receptor here comes from a man younger than 30 in good health. Some clones in this sample may be carry-over from other donors' samples.

The V call is TRBV5-1, the J call TRBJ1-5; D is unclear. The CDR3 consists of 15 residues. V was shortened by 7 bases and J by 8 bases, with 22 bases between the two germline ends. The germline V gene encodes CDR1 SGHRS and CDR2 YFSETQ. The CDR3 reads CASGVGPVGEKPQHF. The CDR3 coding sequence is TGCGCCAGCGGGGTAGGTCCGGTTGGTGAAAAGCCCCAGCATTTT.

The chain recombines TRBV5-1 with TRBJ2-5; no reliable D call. V lost 4 bases and J lost 1, with 14 bases in between. CDR1 and CDR2 from the germline V gene are SGHRS and YFSETQ. The CDR3 extends over 15 amino acids. The CDR3 here is CASSPVKIGQETQYF. The DNA of the CDR3 is TGCGCCAGCAGCCCGGTCAAAATAGGCCAAGAGACCCAGTACTTC.

The genes are TRBV14 and TRBJ2-5; 8 nucleotides align to TRBD2. J lost 5 bases, V lost 0 bases, and 20 bases had no gene match. Germline values: CDR1 SGHDN, CDR2 FVKESK. The CDR3 length is 20 residues. The CDR3 loop is CASSQDLFGRFGRALETQYF. The DNA for the CDR3 is TGTGCCAGCAGCCAAGATCTCTTTGGGAGGTTCGGGAGGGCCTTGGAGACCCAGTACTTC.

This clone was recorded only once. This rearrangement joins TRBV28 to TRBJ1-2, with D perhaps matching TRBD1 (5 bases). Germline-derived CDR1 and CDR2 are MDHEN and SYDVKM. The CDR3 covers 15 residues. The V gene lost 4 bases and the J gene lost 2 bases, with 14 bases spanning the gap. CDR3 coding DNA: TGTGCCAGCAGTTCTGGGGGACCCCCCAACTATGGCTACACCTTC. Its protein is CASSSGGPPNYGYTF.

This chain joins TRBV18 and TRBJ2-1, with D perhaps TRBD2 (5 bases). Trimming took 1 base from V and 0 from J, leaving 7 bases between them. Germline V lookup: CDR1 KGHSH, CDR2 LQKENI. The CDR3 contains 15 residues. CDR3 coding DNA: TGTGCCAGCTCACCACTAGCGAGCTCCTACAATGAGCAGTTCTTC. This codes for CASSPLASSYNEQFF.

The V call is TRBV5-1, the J call TRBJ2-3; TRBD2 is a possible D gene (6 bases). This CDR3 has 16 amino acids. Germline CDR1 is SGHRS and CDR2 is YFSETQ. The V end was cut by 3 bases, the J end by 3 bases, with 17 bases between. CDR3 loop: CASSYGTDYRTDTQYF. The CDR3 coding sequence is TGCGCCAGCAGCTACGGGACTGACTATCGGACAGATACGCAGTATTTT.

The chain recombines TRBV4-1 with TRBJ2-7; no definite D call. Trimming left V 3 bases short and J 2 bases short, with 14 bases between. In germline, CDR1 is MGHRA, CDR2 YSYEKL. This CDR3 comprises 15 residues. CDR3 bases: TGCGCCAGCAGCCAGACCACGGCGGTGGCCTACGAGCAGTACTTC. Protein: CASSQTTAVAYEQYF.

The rearrangement joins TRBV4-2 to TRBJ2-7; 7 bases match TRBD1. Germline values: CDR1 LGHNA, CDR2 YNFKEQ. V was clipped by 1 base and J by 0 bases; unmatched bases: 6. This CDR3 has 16 amino acids. The CDR3 is CASSQAAGGSSYEQYF. In nucleotides, the CDR3 is TGTGCCAGCAGCCAAGCAGCAGGGGGTTCCTCCTACGAGCAGTACTTC.

V gene TRBV13 combines with J gene TRBJ2-3, with 12 bases fitting TRBD2. CDR3 size: 18 residues. Germline CDR1 PRHDT, CDR2 FYEKMQ (reference sequence). J gave up 2 bases and V 4 bases, and 10 bases lay outside the gene matches. For the CDR3, the DNA is TGTGCCAGCAGCTCTGAGACTAGCGGGAGTCAAAACACAGATACGCAGTATTTT. Its translation: CASSSETSGSQNTDTQYF.

This clone occurred once. V and J are TRBV30 and TRBJ2-1, with D perhaps TRBD2 (6 bases). CDR3 length: 13 amino acids. Germline CDR1 is GTSNPN and CDR2 is SVGIG (reference sequence). V lost 8 bases and J lost 2, with 13 bases in between. CDR3 nucleotides: TGTGCCCTGGTGTGGACTACCTACAATGAGCAGTTCTTC. Residues: CALVWTTYNEQFF.

V and J are TRBV19 and TRBJ1-3; 7 bases agree with TRBD1. The trim removed 8 bases at V and 0 bases at J, leaving 4 bases unmatched. The CDR3 runs 14 residues. Per germline, CDR1 LNHDA and CDR2 SQIVND (reference sequence). This CDR3 is CASGGQSSGNTIYF. CDR3 nucleotides: TGTGCCAGTGGGGGACAGAGCTCTGGAAACACCATATATTTT.

This rearrangement joins TRBV14 to TRBJ2-6; unclear D gene. Germline values: CDR1 SGHDN, CDR2 FVKESK. V lost 4 bases and J lost 5, with 9 bases in between. The CDR3 is 14 amino acids. The CDR3 is CASSPGPWANVLTF. The CDR3 DNA follows: TGTGCCAGCAGCCCTGGACCGTGGGCCAACGTCCTGACTTTC.